This TCR beta chain was sequenced for a study of T cell responses to AZD1222 COVID-19 vaccine. Study conclusions and caveats: White British people made up most donors, females outnumbered males, and clonal diversity was possibly underestimated. Vaccine-associated CD4 TCRs spanned spike, dominant at 160-218 and 743-854.

Remarks on this clone: Its cognate antigen is unknown.

Repertoires were generated with immunoSEQ multiplex PCR, while TCRdb's copy carries only in-frame clones and drops some. The table includes roughly 150,000 clones, roughly nine tenths detected once. Germline CDR1 SGHTA, CDR2 FQGTGA. The CDR3 covers 13 residues. V lost 5 bases, J lost 4 bases, and 11 bases lay in between. Second-dose recipients at about 4 or about 12 weeks were treated as one pooled group. The material sequenced was peripheral blood, taken 28 days after the second AZD1222 dose. J is TRBJ2-5 and V is TRBV7-3; D not resolved. This sequence was found in an adult who received the AZD1222 COVID-19 vaccine. DNA of the CDR3: TGTGCCAGCAGCCCCGGGCAGTTAGAGACCCAGTACTTC. Its translation: CASSPGQLETQYF.